The clone carrying this T cell receptor (beta chain) was seen repeatedly, ten times or more. Its specificity is not known. The CDR3 is 16 residues long. Trimming at V came to 2 bases and at J to 4 bases, leaving 5 bases not matched to a gene. The data belong to a study of response to subunit inactivated influenza vaccine. Whole-study results and caveats: It was the authors' suggestion that each seasonal influenza vaccination recruits few new T cells.

TCRdb ran MiXCR on the RT-PCR reads and lists one entry per CDR3 protein. Of around 250,000 distinct CDR3 sequences listed, 9.5% to 15% are singletons. The sequence was obtained from a man aged 50 to 60 who received an inactivated influenza vaccine. The chain links TRBV12-3 or TRBV12-4 to TRBJ2-1, with 10 positions matching TRBD2. Sequenced material: non-naive T cells sorted from PBMCs, taken approximately 15 days before vaccination. CDR3 sequence: CASSLFGLADYNEQFF. CDR3 DNA sequence: TGTGCCAGCAGTTTATTCGGACTAGCGGATTACAATGAGCAGTTCTTC.